The clone carrying this TCR beta chain showed up many times. Its cognate antigen is unknown. Arm-PCR of CDR3 regions and iRepertoire HTBI primers were used to build TCR beta libraries. TCRdb re-analysed the multiplex PCR reads in MiXCR, keeping a single row per CDR3 protein. The repertoire holds around 460,000 distinct CDR3 sequences, with roughly 22% as singletons. The data derive from a study of regulatory T cells in long-lasting Graves disease. Study-wide findings and caveats: Accuracy could have been hurt by small sample size.

The time point: persistent/refractory GD, antithyroid drugs over 5 years with positive TRAb. From RNA extracted from PBMCs, the TCR library was made. The source of this sequence is a female donor with Graves disease. The input for sequencing was peripheral blood mononuclear cells (PBMCs), taken when the disease was refractory, from a patient treated with antithyroid drugs.

The CDR3 bases are TGTGCCAGCAGTTTAGCGTGGGGGGATCTTAATGAAAAACTGTTTTTT. Translated: CASSLAWGDLNEKLFF. V usage is TRBV27 and J usage is TRBJ1-4; tentatively, D is TRBD1 (5 bases). CDR3 size: 16 residues. Between the trimmed V and J ends, which lost 2 bases and 4 bases, there was a span of 14 bases. Looked up from germline, CDR1 is MNHEY and CDR2 is SMNVEV (reference sequence).